A single sample gave rise to the 24 T cell receptor beta chains below, sequenced in a study of post-analysis software for immune sequencing data. Findings and limits, study-wide: Patients used a few TRBV segments, including TRBV5-6, TRBV5-1 and TRBV20-1, more often than controls.

These receptors' antigens are unknown. The authors incorporated unique molecular identifiers into the TCR beta cDNA libraries. TCRdb passed the PCR reads through MiXCR, listing each CDR3 protein once. The data hold 600,000 to 700,000 distinct CDR3 sequences, with approximately 59% observed a single time. Sequenced: blood. These receptors all stem from a girl aged 2 to 9 with multiple sclerosis.

V usage is TRBV4-3 and J usage is TRBJ1-2; D call uncertain. The CDR3 covers 16 residues. V dropped 0 bases and J dropped 2 bases, with 13 bases sitting between them. Germline-derived CDR1 and CDR2 are LGHNA and YSLEER. CDR3 amino acids: CASSQEIRKVNYGYTF. CDR3 nucleotides: TGCGCCAGCAGCCAAGAGATCAGAAAAGTCAACTATGGCTACACCTTC.

The chain couples TRBV2 to TRBJ2-7; D is possibly TRBD2 (6 bases). The length of the CDR3 is 14 residues. V shed 5 bases and J shed 1 base, with 12 bases lying between them. The germline CDR1 and CDR2 sequences are SNHLY and FYNNEI. The CDR3 loop reads CASSTKRASYEQYF. CDR3 DNA sequence: TGTGCCAGCAGTACTAAGCGGGCATCCTACGAGCAGTACTTC.

CDR3 sequence: CSARLGNQPQHF. CDR3 sequence (DNA): TGCAGTGCTAGACTAGGCAATCAGCCCCAGCATTTT. V is TRBV20-1 and J is TRBJ1-5; D is ambiguous. The V end lost 2 bases, the J end lost 2 bases, and 4 bases lay between the germline ends. The CDR3 consists of 12 residues. Germline loops: CDR1 DFQATT, CDR2 SNEGSKA (reference sequence).

The gene calls are TRBV15 and TRBJ2-6; D is possibly TRBD1 (6 bases). The CDR3 has 15 residues. Germline V gene lookup returns CDR1 LNHNV and CDR2 YYDKDF (reference sequence). V dropped 4 bases and J dropped 1 base, with 8 bases sitting between them. In DNA, the CDR3 is TGTGCCACCAGCATCAGGGGATCTGGGGCCAACGTCCTGACTTTC. Amino acids: CATSIRGSGANVLTF.

The chain uses TRBV6-2 or TRBV6-3 and TRBJ1-2; TRBD1 matches at 9 bases. Trimming at V came to 8 bases and at J to 3 bases, leaving 16 bases not matched to a gene. Germline V gene lookup returns CDR1 MNHEY and CDR2 SVGEGT. The CDR3 sequence is 17 residues long. CDR3 sequence: CASGFKFPGQGDYGYTF. The CDR3 bases are TGTGCCAGCGGCTTTAAATTTCCGGGACAGGGAGACTATGGCTACACCTTC.

The chain couples TRBV24-1 to TRBJ2-7; 11 bases are shared with TRBD1. Gene TRBJ2-5 matches the end of the DNA better, so the J call may be wrong. In germline, CDR1 is KGHDR, CDR2 SFDVKD. The CDR3 covers 16 residues. CDR3 sequence reads: CATSGDRGDPRETQYF. CDR3 DNA: TGTGCCACCAGTGGGGACAGGGGGGACCCCCGAGAGACCCAGTACTTC.

This rearrangement joins TRBV25-1 to TRBJ2-7; D unresolved. There are 13 residues in the CDR3. In germline, CDR1 is MGHDK, CDR2 SYGVNS. Trimming removed 3 bases from V and 1 base from J, with 7 bases in between. The CDR3 sequence is CASSEIGSYEQYF. CDR3 DNA sequence: TGTGCCAGCAGTGAGATAGGATCCTACGAGCAGTACTTC.

V and J are TRBV5-1 and TRBJ1-2, with 7 bases matching TRBD1. V shed 4 bases, J shed 6 bases, and the junction held 6 bases outside the gene matches. The length of the CDR3 is 13 residues. Per germline, CDR1 SGHRS and CDR2 YFSETQ. CDR3 amino acids: CASSAQGTDGYTF. The CDR3, as DNA: TGCGCCAGCAGCGCCCAGGGGACAGATGGCTACACCTTC.

The chain uses TRBV4-3 and TRBJ2-7; D unresolved. The end of the DNA fits TRBJ2-5 better, so the J call may be wrong. The CDR3 consists of 15 residues. Germline V gene data show CDR1 as LGHNA and CDR2 as YSLEER. CDR3 sequence: CASSQEGRPGETQYF. The CDR3 region has the DNA TGCGCCAGCAGCCAAGAGGGTAGACCTGGGGAGACCCAGTACTTC.

Comments on this clonotype: Compared with germline, one end of the junction differs, possibly owing to a read error. The chain employs TRBV10-3 and TRBJ1-1; D ambiguous. CDR3 length: 15 amino acids. Germline CDR1 ENHRY, CDR2 SYGVKD. This CDR3 reads CAVSEVGRGNTEAFF. Written as DNA, the CDR3 is TGTGCCGTCAGTGAGGTCGGGCGGGGGAACACTGAAGCTTTCTTT.

This clonotype came up once. The chain is built from TRBV4-1 and TRBJ2-1; 12 nucleotides match TRBD2. The J segment lost 6 bases and the V segment lost 1 base, leaving 7 bases of the junction unmatched. Germline-derived CDR1 and CDR2 are MGHRA and YSYEKL. The CDR3 sequence is 17 residues long. The CDR3 DNA follows: TGCGCCAGCAGCCAAGTGGTCTCTAGCGGGAGGGCCAATGAGCAGTTCTTC. This encodes CASSQVVSSGRANEQFF.

The gene calls are TRBV5-1 and TRBJ2-7; TRBD1 is a possible D gene (6 bases). Trimming removed 4 bases at V and 0 bases at J, with 14 bases between. The CDR3 extends over 15 amino acids. The germline V gene encodes CDR1 SGHRS and CDR2 YFSETQ. Here the CDR3 reads CASSGQGSSSYEQYF. CDR3 DNA: TGCGCCAGCAGCGGGCAGGGGTCGAGCTCCTACGAGCAGTACTTC.

This sequence joins TRBV27 and TRBJ2-5; D gene uncertain. Trimming left V 1 base short and J 2 bases short, with 8 bases between. The CDR3 loop spans 14 amino acids. Germline CDR1 MNHEY, CDR2 SMNVEV (reference sequence). The CDR3 reads CASSLYGQQETQYF. In DNA form, the CDR3 reads TGTGCCAGCAGTTTATACGGGCAGCAAGAGACCCAGTACTTC.

The genes are TRBV20-1 and TRBJ2-5; the D is unclear. The CDR3 extends over 12 amino acids. Germline-derived CDR1 and CDR2 are DFQATT and SNEGSKA (reference sequence). The ends were cut back, 4 bases at V and 11 bases at J, with 17 bases in the middle. In nucleotides, the CDR3 is TGCAGTGCTAAGCGTGTTGGAGATACGCAGTACTTC. This translates into CSAKRVGDTQYF.

This chain joins TRBV25-1 and TRBJ1-2, with 10 bases fitting TRBD1. The CDR3 consists of 15 residues. CDR1 and CDR2 from the germline V gene are MGHDK and SYGVNS. The V and J ends lost 3 bases and 8 bases, in that order; junction bases with no gene match: 9. The CDR3 here is CASSDRTGGVEGYTF. The CDR3 nucleotides are TGTGCCAGCAGTGACCGGACAGGGGGAGTAGAGGGCTACACCTTC.

The chain employs TRBV4-1 and TRBJ2-1; D call uncertain. CDR3 length: 14 residues. Germline assignment: CDR1 MGHRA and CDR2 YSYEKL. Trimming removed 3 bases at V and 7 bases at J, with 13 bases between. DNA for the CDR3: TGCGCCAGCAGCCAGCCGGCTATAGGGAATGAGCAGTTCTTC. Protein: CASSQPAIGNEQFF.

In this sample, this clonotype turned up a few times. J is TRBJ1-5 and V is TRBV7-6, with a tentative D call TRBD1 (5 bases). The V gene lost 2 bases and the J gene lost 7 bases, with 12 bases spanning the gap. This CDR3 region has 14 residues. CDR1 and CDR2 (germline): SGHVS, FNYEAQ. As DNA, the CDR3 is TGTGCCAGCAGCTTAAGGCAGGGTGGGCAGCCCCAGCATTTT. Its protein product is CASSLRQGGQPQHF.

This chain links TRBV10-2 with TRBJ2-2, with 14 bases matching TRBD2. Germline CDR1 WSHSY, CDR2 SAAADI. The length of the CDR3 is 18 residues. The V segment lost 4 bases and the J segment 0 bases; nucleotides outside the gene matches: 4. CDR3 DNA: TGCGCCAGCAGTGGGGGACTAGCGGGGGCCGCGAACACCGGGGAGCTGTTTTTT. It encodes CASSGGLAGAANTGELFF.

V gene TRBV7-9 combines with J gene TRBJ2-1; D is uncertain. This CDR3 spans 19 amino acids. Germline-derived CDR1 and CDR2 are SEHNR and FQNEAQ (reference sequence). The ends were cut back, 4 bases at V and 0 bases at J, with 22 bases in the middle. CDR3 bases: TGTGCCAGCAGCTCCCTTTCTTGGAGTAGCCAGAGCTCCTACAATGAGCAGTTCTTC. Translation: CASSSLSWSSQSSYNEQFF. The whole variable domain, remainder taken from reference TRBV7-9 and TRBJ2-1, is DTGVSQNPRHKITKRGQNVTFRCDPISEHNRLYWYRQTLGQGPEFLTYFQNEAQLEKSRLLSDRFSAERPKGSFSTLEIQRTEQGDSAMYLCASSSLSWSSQSSYNEQFFGPGTRLTVL.

The CDR3 sequence: CASSSGTGAIQPQHF. The CDR3 coding sequence is TGTGCCAGCAGCTCCGGGACAGGGGCGATTCAGCCCCAGCATTTT. The chain couples TRBV6-1 to TRBJ1-5; 10 bases agree with TRBD1. Germline loops: CDR1 MNHNS, CDR2 SASEGT. The CDR3 consists of 15 residues. Losses at the gene ends were 6 bases for V and 6 bases for J; bases not matched to a gene: 8.

This clonotype came up a few times. V gene TRBV10-1 combines with J gene TRBJ2-3; D perhaps matches TRBD2 (5 bases). Germline V gene sequence: CDR1 WNHNN, CDR2 SYGVQD (reference sequence). V lost 5 bases to trimming and J lost 2 bases, with 14 bases between them. The CDR3 spans 15 residues. Here the CDR3 DNA reads TGCGCCAGCAGTTCCGAGACTACCCTCACAGATACGCAGTATTTT. Encoded protein: CASSSETTLTDTQYF.

The V gene is TRBV2, the J gene TRBJ2-1; 9 nucleotides match TRBD2. This CDR3 comprises 14 residues. V shed 9 bases and J 3 bases; nucleotides not matched to a gene: 6. The germline CDR1 and CDR2 sequences are SNHLY and FYNNEI. CDR3 protein: CASKTSGVYNEQFF. The DNA for the CDR3 is TGTGCCAGTAAGACTAGCGGCGTCTACAATGAGCAGTTCTTC.

J is TRBJ1-5 and V is TRBV6-6; TRBD1 might be the D (6 bases). CDR1 and CDR2 (germline): MNHNY, SVGAGI (reference sequence). Trimming removed 5 bases at V and 0 bases at J, with 17 bases between. CDR3 length: 17 amino acids. CDR3 DNA: TGTGCCAGCAGTACAGGGAGTTGGGCATATAGCAATCAGCCCCAGCATTTT. This encodes CASSTGSWAYSNQPQHF.

In this sample, this clonotype turned up once. The chain links TRBV14 to TRBJ2-7; D possibly corresponds to TRBD1 (7 bases). Deletions cut 0 bases from V and 7 bases from J, with 22 bases between. Germline CDR1 is SGHDN and CDR2 is FVKESK. This CDR3 comprises 17 residues. Here the CDR3 reads CASSQDRRVTGDREQYF. Written as DNA, the CDR3 is TGTGCCAGCAGCCAAGATAGGAGGGTCACAGGGGATCGGGAGCAGTACTTC.